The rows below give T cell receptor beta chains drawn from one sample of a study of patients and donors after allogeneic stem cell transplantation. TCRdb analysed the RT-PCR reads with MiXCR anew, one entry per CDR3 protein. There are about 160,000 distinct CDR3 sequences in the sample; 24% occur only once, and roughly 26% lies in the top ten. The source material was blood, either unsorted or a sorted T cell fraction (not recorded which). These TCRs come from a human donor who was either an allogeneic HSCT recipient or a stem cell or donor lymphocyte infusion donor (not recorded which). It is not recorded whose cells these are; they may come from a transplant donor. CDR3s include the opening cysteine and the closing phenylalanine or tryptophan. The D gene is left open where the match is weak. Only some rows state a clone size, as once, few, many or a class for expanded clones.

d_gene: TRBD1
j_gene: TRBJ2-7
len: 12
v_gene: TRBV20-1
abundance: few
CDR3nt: TGCAGTGCACGGGACAGCTCCTACGAGCAGTACTTC
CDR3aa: CSARDSSYEQYF

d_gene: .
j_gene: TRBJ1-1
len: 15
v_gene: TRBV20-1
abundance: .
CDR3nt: TGCAGTGCTAGAGTTTTTGAGGTGGCGAACACTGAAGCTTTCTTT
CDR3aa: CSARVFEVANTEAFF

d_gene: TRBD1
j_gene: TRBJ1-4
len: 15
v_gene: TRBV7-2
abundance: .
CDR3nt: TGTGCCAGCAGCTTAGGCGGGACAGGGGTTGAAAAACTGTTTTTT
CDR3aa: CASSLGGTGVEKLFF

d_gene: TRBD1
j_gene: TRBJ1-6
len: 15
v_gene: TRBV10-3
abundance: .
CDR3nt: TGTGCCATCAAGACCGGGACAGGGGATAATTCACCCCTCCACTTT
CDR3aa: CAIKTGTGDNSPLHF

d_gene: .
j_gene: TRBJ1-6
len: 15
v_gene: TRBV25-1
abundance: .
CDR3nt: TGTGCCAGCAGTCCTTTTACAGGGAATAATTCACCCCTCCACTTT
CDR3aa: CASSPFTGNNSPLHF

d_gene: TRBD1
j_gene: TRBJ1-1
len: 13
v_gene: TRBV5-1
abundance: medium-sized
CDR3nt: TGCGCCAGCACACAGGGGATGAACACTGAAGCTTTCTTT
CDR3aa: CASTQGMNTEAFF

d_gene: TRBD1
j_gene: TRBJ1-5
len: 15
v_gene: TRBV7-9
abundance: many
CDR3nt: TGTGCCAGCAGCGCGGGACAGGGGGCTTCACAGCCCCAGCATTTT
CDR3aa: CASSAGQGASQPQHF

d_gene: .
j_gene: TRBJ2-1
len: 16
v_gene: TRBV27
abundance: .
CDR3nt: TGTGCCAGCAGTTTGGGGAGTGGCCTCAGGTACAATGAGCAGTTCTTC
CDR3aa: CASSLGSGLRYNEQFF

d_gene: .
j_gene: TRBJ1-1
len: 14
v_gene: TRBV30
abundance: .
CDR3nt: TGTGCCTGGAGTTTCATGCCGTTGAACACTGAAGCTTTCTTT
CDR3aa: CAWSFMPLNTEAFF

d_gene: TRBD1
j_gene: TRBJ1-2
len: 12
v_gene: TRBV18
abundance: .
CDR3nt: TGTGCCAGCTCATTGACGACAGGGCAATCCACCTTC
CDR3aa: CASSLTTGQSTF

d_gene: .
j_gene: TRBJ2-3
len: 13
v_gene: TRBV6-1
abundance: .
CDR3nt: TGTGCCAGCAGTGAAGAGTCCCCAGATACGCAGTATTTT
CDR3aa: CASSEESPDTQYF

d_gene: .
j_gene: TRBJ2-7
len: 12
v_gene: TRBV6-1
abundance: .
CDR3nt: TGTGCCAGCAGACCCTCTCCCGACGAGCAGTACTTC
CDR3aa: CASRPSPDEQYF

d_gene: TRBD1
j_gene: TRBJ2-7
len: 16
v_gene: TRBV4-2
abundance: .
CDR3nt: TGTGCCAGCAGCCCCCTCGGAGGACAGGGGGTTGCAGAGCAGTACTTC
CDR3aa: CASSPLGGQGVAEQYF

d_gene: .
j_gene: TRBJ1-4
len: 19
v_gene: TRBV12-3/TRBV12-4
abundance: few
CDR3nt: TGTGCCAGCAGTTTCGATCGGGGGTTCTGGGGAGGTGCTAATGAAAAACTGTTTTTT
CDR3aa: CASSFDRGFWGGANEKLFF

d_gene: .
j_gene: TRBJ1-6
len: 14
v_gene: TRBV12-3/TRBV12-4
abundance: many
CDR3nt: TGTGCCAGCAGCCCTCCCCTCCTCTCTTCACCCCTCCACTTT
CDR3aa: CASSPPLLSSPLHF

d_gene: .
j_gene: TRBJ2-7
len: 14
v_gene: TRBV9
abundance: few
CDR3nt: TGTGCCAGCAGCGTAGCGGCGGGGAACTACGAGCAGTACTTC
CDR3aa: CASSVAAGNYEQYF

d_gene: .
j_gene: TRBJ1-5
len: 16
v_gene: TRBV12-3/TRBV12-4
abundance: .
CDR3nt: TGTGCCAGCAGCCCCCCAGGGTGGTATAGCAATCAGCCCCAGCATTTT
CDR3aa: CASSPPGWYSNQPQHF

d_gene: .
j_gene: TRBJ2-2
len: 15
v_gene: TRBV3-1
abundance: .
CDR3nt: TGTGCCAGCCGTGCCTGGGAAGGACTCACCGGGGAGCTGTTTTTT
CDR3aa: CASRAWEGLTGELFF

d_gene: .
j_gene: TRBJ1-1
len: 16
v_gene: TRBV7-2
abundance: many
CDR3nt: TGTGCCAGCAGCTTAGGCCGGAGTCTCGGCAACACTGAAGCTTTCTTT
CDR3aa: CASSLGRSLGNTEAFF

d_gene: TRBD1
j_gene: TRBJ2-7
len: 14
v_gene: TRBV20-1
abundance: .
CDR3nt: TGCAGTGCTAGCCCAGGACAGGTCACCAACGAGCAGTACTTC
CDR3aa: CSASPGQVTNEQYF

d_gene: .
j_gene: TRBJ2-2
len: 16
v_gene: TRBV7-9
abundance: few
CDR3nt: TGTGCCAGCATCAAACAGGGAAGATTTAGTGCCGGGGAGCTGTTTTTT
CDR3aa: CASIKQGRFSAGELFF

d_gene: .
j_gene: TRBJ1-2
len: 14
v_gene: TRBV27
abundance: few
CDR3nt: TGTGCCAGCAGTTTATCTCCGGGGGCCGATGGCTACACCTTC
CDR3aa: CASSLSPGADGYTF

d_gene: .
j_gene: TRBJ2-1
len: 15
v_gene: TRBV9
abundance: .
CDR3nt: TGTGCCAGCAGCGTAGGAGGTGGAGGATACAATGAGCAGTTCTTC
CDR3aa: CASSVGGGGYNEQFF

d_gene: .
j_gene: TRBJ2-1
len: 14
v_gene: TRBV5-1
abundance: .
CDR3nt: TGCGCCAGCAGCCCAGGAACGGGGTACAATGAGCAGTTCTTC
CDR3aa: CASSPGTGYNEQFF

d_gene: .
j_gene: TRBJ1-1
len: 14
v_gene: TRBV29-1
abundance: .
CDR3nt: TGCAGCGTACCGCTACAGAGGGAGAACACTGAAGCTTTCTTT
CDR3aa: CSVPLQRENTEAFF

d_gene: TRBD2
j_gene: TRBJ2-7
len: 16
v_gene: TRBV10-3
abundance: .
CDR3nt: TGTGCCATCAGTGATCCCGGACTAGCGGGCCCTTACGAGCAGTACTTC
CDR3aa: CAISDPGLAGPYEQYF

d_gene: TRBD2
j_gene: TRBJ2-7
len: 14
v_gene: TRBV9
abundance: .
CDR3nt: TGTGCCAGCAGCGTAGGGGGGGGAACCTACGAGCAGTACTTC
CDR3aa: CASSVGGGTYEQYF

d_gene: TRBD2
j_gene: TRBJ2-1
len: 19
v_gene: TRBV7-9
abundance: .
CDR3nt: TGTGCCAGCAGCCCCCTAGCGGGGGGCTATTGGAGCTCCTACAATGAGCAGTTCTTC
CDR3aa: CASSPLAGGYWSSYNEQFF

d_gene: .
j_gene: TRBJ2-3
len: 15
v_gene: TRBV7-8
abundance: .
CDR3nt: TGTGCCAGCTCTCGTCAGCGGTCTAGCACAGATACGCAGTATTTT
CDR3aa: CASSRQRSSTDTQYF

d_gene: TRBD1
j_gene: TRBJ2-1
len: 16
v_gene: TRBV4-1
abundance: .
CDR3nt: TGCGCCAGCAGCGCTCCGGGACAGGGGGCTTACAATGAGCAGTTCTTC
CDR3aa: CASSAPGQGAYNEQFF

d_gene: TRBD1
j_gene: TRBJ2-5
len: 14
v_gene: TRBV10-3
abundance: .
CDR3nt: TGTGCCGCCGCTAACCGCAGGGGGCCAGAGACCCAGTACTTC
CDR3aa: CAAANRRGPETQYF

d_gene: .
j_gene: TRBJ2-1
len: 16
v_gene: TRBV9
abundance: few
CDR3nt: TGTGCCAGCAGCGTAAGGAGACTAGGGGTGTTGGATGAGCAGTTCTTC
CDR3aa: CASSVRRLGVLDEQFF

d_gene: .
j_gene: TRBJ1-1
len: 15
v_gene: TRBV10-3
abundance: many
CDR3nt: TGTGCCATCAGTGAGTCGAAAGGGGGGAACACTGAAGCTTTCTTT
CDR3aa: CAISESKGGNTEAFF

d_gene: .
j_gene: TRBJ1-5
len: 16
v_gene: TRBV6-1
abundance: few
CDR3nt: TGTGCCAGCAGTTGGAACAGGGATCTTGTATCTCAGCCCCAGCATTTT
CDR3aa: CASSWNRDLVSQPQHF

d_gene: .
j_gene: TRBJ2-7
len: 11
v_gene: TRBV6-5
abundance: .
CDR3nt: TGTGCCAGCAGTTCAATTTACGAGCAGTACTTC
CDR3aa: CASSSIYEQYF

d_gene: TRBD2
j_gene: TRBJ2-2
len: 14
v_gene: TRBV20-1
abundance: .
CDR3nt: TGCAGTGCTAAGACTAGCGGGAACACCGGGGAGCTGTTTTTT
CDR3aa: CSAKTSGNTGELFF

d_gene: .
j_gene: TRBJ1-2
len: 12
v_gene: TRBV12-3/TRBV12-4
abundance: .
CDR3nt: TGTGCCAGCAGCCAGGGCTCGGGGGGCTACACCTTC
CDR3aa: CASSQGSGGYTF

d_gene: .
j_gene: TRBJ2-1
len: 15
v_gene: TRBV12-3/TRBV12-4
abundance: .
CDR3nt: TGTGCCAGCAGTGTCATCCCCTCGGGGTTCAATGAGCAGTTCTTC
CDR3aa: CASSVIPSGFNEQFF

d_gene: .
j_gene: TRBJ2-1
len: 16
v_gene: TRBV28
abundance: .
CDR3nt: TGTGCCAGCAGTTTATCGGCCATCTCAAGGGGCCATGAGCAGTTCTTC
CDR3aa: CASSLSAISRGHEQFF

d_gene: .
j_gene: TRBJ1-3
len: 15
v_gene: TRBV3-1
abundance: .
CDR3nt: TGTGCCAGCAGCCAAGATCCCGGGCCTGGAAACACCATATATTTT
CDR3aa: CASSQDPGPGNTIYF

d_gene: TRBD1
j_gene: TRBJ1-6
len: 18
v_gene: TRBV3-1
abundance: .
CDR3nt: TGTGCCAGCAGCCCACGTATCACCCGGGACAGGGTCCGGTCACCCCTCCACTTT
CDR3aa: CASSPRITRDRVRSPLHF

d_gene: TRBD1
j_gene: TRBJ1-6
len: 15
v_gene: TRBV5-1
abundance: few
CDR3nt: TGCGCCAGCAGCTTGAAGTGGGACAGAGATTCACCCCTCCACTTT
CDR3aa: CASSLKWDRDSPLHF

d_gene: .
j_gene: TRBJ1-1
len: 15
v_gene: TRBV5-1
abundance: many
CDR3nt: TGCGCCAGCAGCCCCTCGGCAGGAGGGAACACTGAAGCTTTCTTT
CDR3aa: CASSPSAGGNTEAFF

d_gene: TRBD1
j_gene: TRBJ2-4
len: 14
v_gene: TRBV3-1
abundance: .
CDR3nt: TGTGCCAGCAGCCCCGGGACAGTGGAAAACATTCAGTACTTC
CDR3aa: CASSPGTVENIQYF

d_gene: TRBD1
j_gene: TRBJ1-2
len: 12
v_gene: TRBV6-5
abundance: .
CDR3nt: TGTGCCACCTCGCCGGGACAGCATGGCTACACCTTC
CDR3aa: CATSPGQHGYTF